The T cell receptor beta chain described here comes from a study of blood T cell repertoires in COVID-19. For the study at large: Whether acute or convalescent, the COVID-19 samples came from the United States, Italy and Spain. T cells, B-cell-depleted T cells, or PBMCs supplied cDNA or gDNA.

Repertoires were generated with immunoSEQ multiplex PCR, while TCRdb's copy carries only in-frame clones and drops some. This table holds 400,000 to 550,000 clones, 70% to 90% found once. Those who participated ranged in age from roughly 18 to 89 years and resided in about two dozen US areas. This clonotype was obtained from a woman between 18 and 29 years old with acute COVID-19. Sequencing was performed on PBMCs or T cells enriched from blood (not recorded which).

Written as DNA, the CDR3 is TGTGCCATACGTTCCGGGACACTCAATCAGCCCCAGCATTTT. It translates to CAIRSGTLNQPQHF. The gene calls are TRBV10-3 and TRBJ1-5; D might be TRBD1 (6 bases). Trimming took off 9 bases at V and 3 bases at J, with 15 bases between the two ends. The germline gives CDR1 ENHRY, CDR2 SYGVKD. The CDR3 extends over 14 amino acids.